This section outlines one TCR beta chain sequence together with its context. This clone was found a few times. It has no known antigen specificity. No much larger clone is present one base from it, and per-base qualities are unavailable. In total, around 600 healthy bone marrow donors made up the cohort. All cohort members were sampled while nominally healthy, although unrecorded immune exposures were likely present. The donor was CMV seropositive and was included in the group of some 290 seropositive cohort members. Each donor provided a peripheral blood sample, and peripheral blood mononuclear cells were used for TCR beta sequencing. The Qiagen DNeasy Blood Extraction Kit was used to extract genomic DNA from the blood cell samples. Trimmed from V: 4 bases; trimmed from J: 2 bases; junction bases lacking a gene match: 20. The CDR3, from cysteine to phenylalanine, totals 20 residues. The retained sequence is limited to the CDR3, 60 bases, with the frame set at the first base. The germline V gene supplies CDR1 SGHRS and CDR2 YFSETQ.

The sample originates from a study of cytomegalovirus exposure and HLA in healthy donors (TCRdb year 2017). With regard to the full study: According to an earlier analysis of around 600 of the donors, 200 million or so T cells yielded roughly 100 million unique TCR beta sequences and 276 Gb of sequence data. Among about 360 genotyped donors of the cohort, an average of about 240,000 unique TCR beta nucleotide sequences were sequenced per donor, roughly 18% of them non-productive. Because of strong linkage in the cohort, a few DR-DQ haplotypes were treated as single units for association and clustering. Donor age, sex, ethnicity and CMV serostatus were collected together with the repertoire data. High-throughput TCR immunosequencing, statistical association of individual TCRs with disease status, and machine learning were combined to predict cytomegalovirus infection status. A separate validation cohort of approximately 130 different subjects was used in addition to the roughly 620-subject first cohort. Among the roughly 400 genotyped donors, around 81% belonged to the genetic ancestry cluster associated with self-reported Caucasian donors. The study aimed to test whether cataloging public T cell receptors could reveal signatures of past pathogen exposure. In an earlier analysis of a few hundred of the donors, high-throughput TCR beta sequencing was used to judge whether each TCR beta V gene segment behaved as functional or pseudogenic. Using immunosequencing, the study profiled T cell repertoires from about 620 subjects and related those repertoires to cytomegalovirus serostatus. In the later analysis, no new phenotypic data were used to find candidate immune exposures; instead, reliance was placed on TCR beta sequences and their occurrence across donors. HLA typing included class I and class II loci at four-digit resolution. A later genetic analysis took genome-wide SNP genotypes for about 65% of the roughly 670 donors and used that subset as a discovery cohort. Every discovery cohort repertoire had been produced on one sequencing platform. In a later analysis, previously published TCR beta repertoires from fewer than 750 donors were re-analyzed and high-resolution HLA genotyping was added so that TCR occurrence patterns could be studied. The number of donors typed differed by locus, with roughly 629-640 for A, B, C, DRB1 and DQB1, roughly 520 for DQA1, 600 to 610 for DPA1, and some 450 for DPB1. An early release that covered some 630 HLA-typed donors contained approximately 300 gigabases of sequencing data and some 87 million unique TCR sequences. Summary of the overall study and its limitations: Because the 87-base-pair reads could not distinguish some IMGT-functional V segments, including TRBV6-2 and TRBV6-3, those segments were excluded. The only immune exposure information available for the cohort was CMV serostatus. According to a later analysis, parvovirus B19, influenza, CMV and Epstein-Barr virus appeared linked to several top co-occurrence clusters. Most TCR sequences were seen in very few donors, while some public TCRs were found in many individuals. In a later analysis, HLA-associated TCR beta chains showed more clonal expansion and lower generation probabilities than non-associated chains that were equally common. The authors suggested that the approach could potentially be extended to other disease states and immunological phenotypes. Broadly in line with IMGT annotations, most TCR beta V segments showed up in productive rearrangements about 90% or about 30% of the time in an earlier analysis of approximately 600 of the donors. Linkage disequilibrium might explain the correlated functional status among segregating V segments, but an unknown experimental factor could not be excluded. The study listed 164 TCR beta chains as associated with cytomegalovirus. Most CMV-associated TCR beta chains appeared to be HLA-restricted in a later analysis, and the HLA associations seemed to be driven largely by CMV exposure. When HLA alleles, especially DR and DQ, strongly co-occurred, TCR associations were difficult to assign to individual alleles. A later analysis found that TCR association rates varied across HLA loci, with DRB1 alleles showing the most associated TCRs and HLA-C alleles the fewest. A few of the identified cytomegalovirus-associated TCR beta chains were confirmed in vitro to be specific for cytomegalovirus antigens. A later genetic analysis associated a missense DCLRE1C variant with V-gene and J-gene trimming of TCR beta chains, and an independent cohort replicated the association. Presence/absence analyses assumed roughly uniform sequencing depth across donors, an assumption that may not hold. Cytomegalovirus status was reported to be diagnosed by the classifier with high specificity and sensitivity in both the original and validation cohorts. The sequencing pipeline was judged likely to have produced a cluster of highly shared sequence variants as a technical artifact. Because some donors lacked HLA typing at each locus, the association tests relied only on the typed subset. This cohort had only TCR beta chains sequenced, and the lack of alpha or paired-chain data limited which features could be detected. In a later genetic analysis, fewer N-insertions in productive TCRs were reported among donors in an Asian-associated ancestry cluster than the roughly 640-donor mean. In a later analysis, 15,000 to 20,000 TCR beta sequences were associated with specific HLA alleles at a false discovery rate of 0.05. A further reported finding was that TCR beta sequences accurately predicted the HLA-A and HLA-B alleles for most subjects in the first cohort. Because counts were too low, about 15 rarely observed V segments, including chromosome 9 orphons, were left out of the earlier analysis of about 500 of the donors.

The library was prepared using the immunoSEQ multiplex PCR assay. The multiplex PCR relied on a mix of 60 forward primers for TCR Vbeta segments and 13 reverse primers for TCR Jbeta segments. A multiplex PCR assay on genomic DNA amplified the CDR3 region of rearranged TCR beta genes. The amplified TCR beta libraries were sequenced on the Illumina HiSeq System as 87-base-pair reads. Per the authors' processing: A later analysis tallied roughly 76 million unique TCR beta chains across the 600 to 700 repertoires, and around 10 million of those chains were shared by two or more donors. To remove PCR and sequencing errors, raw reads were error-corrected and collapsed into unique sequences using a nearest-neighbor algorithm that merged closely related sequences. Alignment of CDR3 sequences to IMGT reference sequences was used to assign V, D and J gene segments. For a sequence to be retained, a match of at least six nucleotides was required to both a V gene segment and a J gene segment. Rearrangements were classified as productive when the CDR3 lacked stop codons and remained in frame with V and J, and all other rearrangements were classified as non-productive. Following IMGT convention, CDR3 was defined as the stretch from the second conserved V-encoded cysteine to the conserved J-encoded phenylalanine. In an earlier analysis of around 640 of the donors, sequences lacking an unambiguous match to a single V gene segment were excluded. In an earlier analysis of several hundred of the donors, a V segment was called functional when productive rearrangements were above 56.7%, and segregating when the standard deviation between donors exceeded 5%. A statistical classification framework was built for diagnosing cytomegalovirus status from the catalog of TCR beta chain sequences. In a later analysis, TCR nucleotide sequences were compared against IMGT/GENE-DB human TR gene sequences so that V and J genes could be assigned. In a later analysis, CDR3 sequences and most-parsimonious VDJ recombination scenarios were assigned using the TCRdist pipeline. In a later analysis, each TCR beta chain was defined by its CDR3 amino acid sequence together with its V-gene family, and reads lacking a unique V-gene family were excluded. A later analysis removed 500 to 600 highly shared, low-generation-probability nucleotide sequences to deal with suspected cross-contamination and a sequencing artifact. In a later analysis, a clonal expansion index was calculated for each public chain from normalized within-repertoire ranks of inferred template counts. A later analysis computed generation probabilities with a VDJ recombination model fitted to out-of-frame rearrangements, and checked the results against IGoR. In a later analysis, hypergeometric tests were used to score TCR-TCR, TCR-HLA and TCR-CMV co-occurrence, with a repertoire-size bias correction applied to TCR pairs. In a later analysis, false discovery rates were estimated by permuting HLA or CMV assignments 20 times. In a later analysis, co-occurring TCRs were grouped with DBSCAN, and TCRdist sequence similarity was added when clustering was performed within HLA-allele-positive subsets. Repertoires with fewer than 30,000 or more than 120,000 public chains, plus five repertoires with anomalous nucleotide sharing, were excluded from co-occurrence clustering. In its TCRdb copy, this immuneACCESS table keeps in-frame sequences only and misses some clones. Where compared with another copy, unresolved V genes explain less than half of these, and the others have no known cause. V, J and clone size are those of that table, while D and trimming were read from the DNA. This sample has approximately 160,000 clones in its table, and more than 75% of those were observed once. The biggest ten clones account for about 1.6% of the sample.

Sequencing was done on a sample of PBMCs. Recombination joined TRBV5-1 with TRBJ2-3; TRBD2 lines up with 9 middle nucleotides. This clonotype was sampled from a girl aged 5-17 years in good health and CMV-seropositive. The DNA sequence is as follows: TGCGCCAGCAGCCACCCTTGGGGTGGCGGGGGGGCCCGACACACAGATACGCAGTATTTT. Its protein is CASSHPWGGGGARHTDTQYF.